This T cell receptor (beta chain) appears in the sequencing data of a study of metastatic and nonmetastatic thyroid tumors. Whole-study context: The study looked at repertoires side by side in blood and in tumor or nodule tissue from malignant and benign thyroid patients. Study observations and caveats: Significantly greater TCR beta diversity was reportedly found in malignant thyroid tumors than in benign nodules (in blood and tumor).

This clone was picked up many times. Its antigen is as yet unknown. TCRdb re-processed the PCR reads through MiXCR. The sample lists tens of thousands of clones, approximately 22% occurring once. Thyroid surgery was preceded by no treatment in any patient. With V trimmed by 4 bases and J by 7 bases, 10 bases remained unmatched. The germline gives CDR1 SGHNT, CDR2 YENEEA. The CDR3 runs 16 residues. Sequenced material: blood. V usage is TRBV11-3 and J usage is TRBJ2-1; 10 bases are a match to TRBD2. The receptor was derived from a female donor with papillary thyroid cancer or a benign thyroid nodule (not recorded which). Some clones in this sample may be carry-over from other donors' samples. The CDR3: CASSSTGTSVGNEQFF. The DNA of the CDR3 is TGTGCCAGCAGCTCGACCGGGACTAGCGTGGGGAATGAGCAGTTCTTC.